This entry features one T cell receptor (beta chain) sequence. Its antigen remains unknown. Between the trimmed V and J ends, which lost 3 bases and 9 bases, there was a span of 14 bases. The length of the CDR3 is 13 residues. Germline V gene lookup returns CDR1 MNHNY and CDR2 SVGAGI (reference sequence). This entry belongs to a study of T-cell memory formation after mild COVID-19. For the study at large: Clustering of TCRs was largely donor specific. Study observations and caveats: There was a balanced CD4/CD8 profile in clones contracting day 15 to 85, and later expanders leaned CD4+.

MiXCR, run by TCRdb on the 5' RACE reads, gives a single entry per CDR3 protein. The sample records approximately 250,000 distinct CDR3 sequences, 15% being singletons. V gene TRBV6-6 combines with J gene TRBJ1-1, with no clear D. This clonotype originated in an adult woman who had mild COVID-19 (a few samples of this study predate the infection). Cell type and time point are not known. The sequenced sample consisted of PBMCs or a T cell subset sorted from them (not recorded which). The CDR3, as DNA: TGTGCCAGCAGTTATGCGAAGGCCTCCCAAGCTTTCTTT. Protein sequence: CASSYAKASQAFF.